This record covers a single T cell receptor beta chain. Its antigen is not known. The CDR3 totals 16 residues. V dropped 0 bases and J dropped 5; count of bases not matched to a gene: 5. The V gene's germline CDR1 is SGHRS and CDR2 YFSETQ. These data are taken from a study of cytomegalovirus exposure and HLA in healthy donors. Points from the study as a whole: Most CMV-associated TCR beta chains were later found to appear HLA-restricted. One variant, a missense change in DCLRE1C, was linked in a later analysis to TCR beta V- and J-gene trimming. An Asian-associated ancestry cluster reportedly showed fewer N-insertions than the roughly 670-donor mean in a later analysis. More clonal expansion characterized HLA-associated TCR beta chains than equally common others in a later analysis.

With 60 Vbeta and 13 Jbeta primers, the PCR was carried out. Sequencing was performed with immunoSEQ multiplex PCR; in TCRdb, only in-frame clones are kept and a portion is missing. The sample includes under 200,000 clones, roughly 85% of them seen just once. The material sequenced was PBMCs. The J gene is TRBJ1-1, the V gene TRBV5-1; 12 nucleotides align to TRBD1. This receptor was identified in a woman aged 18 to 35 in good health and CMV-seronegative. CDR3: CASSLGGGQGATEAFF. As DNA, the CDR3 is TGCGCCAGCAGCTTGGGAGGGGGACAGGGGGCAACTGAAGCTTTCTTT.